These 23 T cell receptor beta chains were all obtained from the same sample, sequenced in a study of early T cells in non-severe SARS-CoV-2 infection. TCRdb ran MiXCR on the 5' RACE reads and lists one entry per CDR3 protein. The sample contains about 60,000 distinct CDR3 sequences, 10% to 15% of which appear only once. Material: whole blood. Receptors were obtained from an adult who was a healthcare worker with PCR-confirmed SARS-CoV-2 infection or an uninfected control (not recorded which).

This clonotype was seen repeatedly, ten times or more. The V call is TRBV19, the J call TRBJ2-3; D tentatively fits TRBD1 or TRBD2 (5 bases each). CDR1 LNHDA and CDR2 SQIVND come from the germline V gene (reference sequence). The length of the CDR3 is 13 residues. The ends were cut back, 6 bases at V and 4 bases at J, with 11 bases in the middle. The DNA of the CDR3 is TGTGCCAGTAGGGAGAGGGGAGCAGATACGCAGTATTTT. It yields the protein CASRERGADTQYF.

The sample holds many counts of this clonotype. The V call is TRBV12-3 or TRBV12-4, the J call TRBJ1-3; no clear D gene. Trimming cost V 3 bases and J 7 bases, with 7 bases left between them. This CDR3 is built from 12 residues. The CDR3 here is CASSFSSNTIYF. CDR3 sequence (DNA): TGTGCCAGCAGTTTTTCTTCGAACACCATATATTTT.

This clonotype was recorded at least ten times. The chain couples TRBV20-1 to TRBJ2-1; TRBD2 matches at 9 bases. The CDR3 length is 14 residues. Germline lookup yields CDR1 DFQATT and CDR2 SNEGSKA (reference sequence). Losses at the gene ends were 6 bases for V and 1 base for J; bases not matched to a gene: 4. The CDR3 nucleotides are TGCAGTGCCTTGCTAGCGGGGTCCTACAATGAGCAGTTCTTC. It codes for CSALLAGSYNEQFF.

The chain uses TRBV2 and TRBJ2-5, with D tentatively TRBD1 or TRBD2 (5 bases each). The CDR3 covers 15 residues. CDR1 SNHLY and CDR2 FYNNEI come from the germline V gene. The germline V and J ends were trimmed by 3 bases and 1 base, with 12 bases remaining between them. The DNA for the CDR3 is TGTGCCAGCAGTGATTATTTGGGACCCCAAGAGACCCAGTACTTC. This translates into CASSDYLGPQETQYF.

This clonotype was counted only a few times. The chain is built from TRBV6-5 and TRBJ2-2, with a tentative D call TRBD2 (6 bases). This CDR3 comprises 18 residues. Germline loops: CDR1 MNHEY, CDR2 SVGAGI. The V end lost 0 bases, the J end lost 2 bases, and 16 bases lay between the germline ends. The CDR3 DNA follows: TGTGCCAGCAGTTACTCTCGAGGGGCGGGATCCAACACCGGGGAGCTGTTTTTT. It translates to CASSYSRGAGSNTGELFF.

This clonotype was seen a single time. The chain couples TRBV20-1 to TRBJ1-1; D remains unclear. V lost 2 bases and J 0 bases, leaving 7 bases between the germline ends. Germline V lookup: CDR1 DFQATT, CDR2 SNEGSKA (reference sequence). The CDR3 is made up of 13 amino acids. In DNA form, the CDR3 reads TGCAGTGCTAGACCCTCAATGAACACTGAAGCTTTCTTT. It specifies CSARPSMNTEAFF.

V is TRBV24-1 and J is TRBJ1-4; D not resolved. The V and J ends lost 6 bases and 8 bases respectively, with 12 bases between them. The CDR3 runs 13 residues. Looked up from germline, CDR1 is KGHDR and CDR2 is SFDVKD. CDR3 loop: CATSTRPWEKLFF. The CDR3 DNA sequence: TGTGCCACCAGTACAAGGCCGTGGGAAAAACTGTTTTTT.

V is TRBV7-2 and J is TRBJ2-7; 8 nucleotides align to TRBD1. Trimming at V came to 3 bases and at J to 2 bases, leaving 3 bases not matched to a gene. CDR3 length equals 14 residues. The germline CDR1 and CDR2 sequences are SGHTA and FQGNSA. CDR3 bases: TGTGCCAGCAGCTTTCCGGGACAGGCCTACGAGCAGTACTTC. Translation: CASSFPGQAYEQYF.

J is TRBJ2-3 and V is TRBV7-9, with D perhaps TRBD2 (6 bases). The length of the CDR3 is 15 residues. V lost 3 bases, J lost 4 bases, and 14 bases lay in between. Looked up from germline, CDR1 is SEHNR and CDR2 is FQNEAQ (reference sequence). CDR3 in amino acids: CASSFSGRGPDTQYF. The CDR3 bases are TGTGCCAGCAGCTTTTCCGGGAGAGGGCCAGATACGCAGTATTTT.

Many counts were recorded for this clonotype. The J gene is TRBJ2-4, the V gene TRBV11-2; D not certain. V shed 6 bases and J shed 2 bases, with 8 bases lying between them. Germline V CDR1 and CDR2: SGHAT, FQNNGV. The CDR3 totals 13 residues. The CDR3 protein is CASSADTKNIQYF. The CDR3 DNA follows: TGTGCCAGCAGTGCGGATACCAAAAACATTCAGTACTTC.

For the CDR3, the DNA is TGTGCCAGCAGCCCCTGGACAGGCCCAACTAAGGGTGAAGCTTTCTTT. Its translation: CASSPWTGPTKGEAFF. V usage is TRBV28 and J usage is TRBJ1-1; 7 positions match TRBD1. Germline lookup yields CDR1 MDHEN and CDR2 SYDVKM. The V gene end was trimmed by 6 bases and the J gene end by 7 bases; junction bases not matched to a gene: 17. The CDR3 runs 16 residues.

This clonotype was seen at least ten times. This chain joins TRBV10-2 and TRBJ2-3; D may be TRBD1 (6 bases). The CDR3 covers 14 residues. Germline CDR1 is WSHSY and CDR2 is SAAADI. The germline V and J ends were trimmed by 5 bases and 7 bases, with 16 bases remaining between them. The CDR3 coding sequence is TGCGCCAGCAGTACGCAGGGGACGGTGAATACGCAGTATTTT. This codes for CASSTQGTVNTQYF.

This clonotype has ten or more counts. The chain combines TRBV9 with TRBJ2-3, with 10 bases matching TRBD2. The J segment lost 0 bases and the V segment lost 4 bases, leaving 5 bases of the junction unmatched. The CDR3 is 16 amino acids. Germline V lookup: CDR1 SGDLS, CDR2 YYNGEE. For the CDR3, the DNA is TGTGCCAGCAGCACTAGCGGGACTGGTAGCACAGATACGCAGTATTTT. Translated, it gives CASSTSGTGSTDTQYF.

This clonotype was seen ten or more times. This chain uses TRBV19 with TRBJ2-7; D may be TRBD1 (5 bases). The CDR3 sequence is 13 residues long. Trimming removed 7 bases at V and 2 bases at J, with 12 bases between. Germline CDR1 reads LNHDA; CDR2 reads SQIVND (reference sequence). CDR3 coding DNA: TGTGCCAGTAAGGGGTCAGATGCCTACGAGCAGTACTTC. Translating gives CASKGSDAYEQYF.

This clonotype is classed as medium-sized. V is TRBV21-1 and J is TRBJ1-5; the D call TRBD1 from the table was never checked on the DNA. TRBV21-1 is termed a pseudogene. This CDR3 spans 18 amino acids. The CDR3 DNA sequence: TGTGCCAGCAGCAAAAGCATTGACAGGGGATATAGCAATCAGCCCCAGCATTTT. It specifies CASSKSIDRGYSNQPQHF.

Notes on this clonotype: Given a much more abundant clone one base away, this may be a read error. The V gene is TRBV5-1, the J gene TRBJ2-3; D remains unclear. V was shortened by 2 bases and J by 6 bases, with 7 bases between the two germline ends. The germline gives CDR1 SGHRS, CDR2 YFSETQ. This CDR3 is built from 12 residues. DNA of the CDR3: TGCGCCAGCAGCTTTGAGGCCGATACGCAGTATTTT. This encodes CASSFEADTQYF.

The genes are TRBV14 and TRBJ2-7; 8 bases map to TRBD1. The CDR3 consists of 15 residues. Per the germline V gene, CDR1 is SGHDN and CDR2 is FVKESK. After removal of 3 bases from V and 2 bases from J, the junction contained 6 bases not matched to a gene. The DNA of the CDR3 is TGTGCCAGCAGCCATACGGGACAGGAGCCCTACGAGCAGTACTTC. Its protein product is CASSHTGQEPYEQYF.

The sample holds a few counts of this clonotype. The chain links TRBV3-1 to TRBJ1-5, with 10 bases identical to TRBD1. Germline CDR1 reads LGHDT; CDR2 reads YNNKEL (reference sequence). Losses at the gene ends were 6 bases for V and 6 bases for J; bases not matched to a gene: 8. The CDR3 has 15 amino acids. The CDR3 loop reads CASSPTGGKGQPQHF. The CDR3 DNA sequence: TGTGCCAGCAGTCCGACAGGGGGCAAGGGTCAGCCCCAGCATTTT. The full variable domain, with the rest looked up from reference TRBV3-1 and TRBJ1-5, is DTAVSQTPKYLVTQMGNDKSIKCEQNLGHDTMYWYKQDSKKFLKIMFSYNNKELIINETVPNRFSPKSPDKAHLNLHINSLELGDSAVYFCASSPTGGKGQPQHFGDGTRLSIL.

This clonotype has a count of ten or more. The chain combines TRBV7-2 with TRBJ2-1, with D perhaps TRBD1 or TRBD2 (5 bases each). The germline CDR1 and CDR2 sequences are SGHTA and FQGNSA. The CDR3 spans 16 residues. Trimming removed 3 bases at V and 0 bases at J, with 12 bases between. This CDR3 reads CASSFAGASSYNEQFF. The CDR3 nucleotides are TGTGCCAGCAGCTTCGCCGGGGCAAGCTCCTACAATGAGCAGTTCTTC.

DNA for the CDR3: TGTGCCAGCAGCTTATGGGACGGCATTCAGTACTTC. Amino acids: CASSLWDGIQYF. The chain has TRBV7-9 and TRBJ2-4, with D perhaps given as TRBD1 or TRBD2 (5 bases each). CDR1 and CDR2 from the germline V gene are SEHNR and FQNEAQ (reference sequence). V dropped 2 bases and J dropped 9 bases, with 8 bases sitting between them. The CDR3 has 12 residues.

This clonotype showed up many times. This chain uses TRBV11-2 with TRBJ1-1; no clear D gene. The CDR3 totals 12 residues. Germline assignment: CDR1 SGHAT and CDR2 FQNNGV. V lost 5 bases, J lost 11 bases, and 15 bases lay in between. The CDR3 protein is CASSTLVARAFF. CDR3 nucleotides: TGTGCCAGCAGCACCCTGGTCGCTAGGGCTTTCTTT. Full variable domain (remainder filled in from reference TRBV11-2 and TRBJ1-1): EAGVAQSPRYKIIEKRQSVAFWCNPISGHATLYWYQQILGQGPKLLIQFQNNGVVDDSQLPKDRFSAERLKGVDSTLKIQPAKLEDSAVYLCASSTLVARAFFGQGTRLTVV.

V and J are TRBV6-1 and TRBJ2-7; D gene ambiguous. The CDR3 has 13 residues. Germline CDR1 MNHNS, CDR2 SASEGT. V gave up 4 bases and J gave up 4 bases, with 11 bases separating them. CDR3 in amino acids: CASSVSITYEQYF. The CDR3 DNA reads as TGTGCCAGCAGTGTTAGTATCACTTACGAGCAGTACTTC.

For the CDR3, the DNA is TGTGCCAGCAGCCCCCTCTTTGCGGGAGGCTCCTACGAGCAGTACTTC. It encodes CASSPLFAGGSYEQYF. The J gene is TRBJ2-7, the V gene TRBV7-6; TRBD2 matches at 8 bases. The CDR3 spans 16 residues. CDR1 is SGHVS, CDR2 FNYEAQ, per germline. V lost 5 bases, J lost 0 bases, and 9 bases stayed unmatched.